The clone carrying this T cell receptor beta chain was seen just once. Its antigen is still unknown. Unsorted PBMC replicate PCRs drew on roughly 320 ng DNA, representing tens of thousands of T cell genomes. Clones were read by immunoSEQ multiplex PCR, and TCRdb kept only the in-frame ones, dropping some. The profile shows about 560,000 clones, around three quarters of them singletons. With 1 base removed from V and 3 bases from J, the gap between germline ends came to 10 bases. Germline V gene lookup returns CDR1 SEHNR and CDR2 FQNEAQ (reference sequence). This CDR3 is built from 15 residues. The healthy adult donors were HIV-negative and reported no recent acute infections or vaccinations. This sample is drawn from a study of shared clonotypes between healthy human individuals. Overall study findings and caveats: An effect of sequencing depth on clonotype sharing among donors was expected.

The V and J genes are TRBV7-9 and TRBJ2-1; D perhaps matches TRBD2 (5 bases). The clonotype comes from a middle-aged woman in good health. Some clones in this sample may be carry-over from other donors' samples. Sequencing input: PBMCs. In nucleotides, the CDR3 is TGTGCCAGCAGCTTAGAAGCGGAACTCTACAATGAGCAGTTCTTC. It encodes CASSLEAELYNEQFF.